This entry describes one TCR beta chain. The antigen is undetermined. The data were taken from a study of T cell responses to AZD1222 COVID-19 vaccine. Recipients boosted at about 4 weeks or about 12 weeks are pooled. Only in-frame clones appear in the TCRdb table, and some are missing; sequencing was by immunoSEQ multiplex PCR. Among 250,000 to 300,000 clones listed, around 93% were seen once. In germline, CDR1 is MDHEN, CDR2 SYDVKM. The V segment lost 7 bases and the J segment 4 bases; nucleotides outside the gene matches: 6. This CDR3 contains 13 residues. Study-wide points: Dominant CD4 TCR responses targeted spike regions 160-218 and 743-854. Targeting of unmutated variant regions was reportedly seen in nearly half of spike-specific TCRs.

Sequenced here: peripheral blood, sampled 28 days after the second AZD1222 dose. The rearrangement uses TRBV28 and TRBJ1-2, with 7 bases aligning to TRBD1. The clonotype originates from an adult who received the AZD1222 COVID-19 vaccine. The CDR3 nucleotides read TGTGCCAGCACTACCACAGGGGTCTATGGCTACACCTTC. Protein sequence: CASTTTGVYGYTF.